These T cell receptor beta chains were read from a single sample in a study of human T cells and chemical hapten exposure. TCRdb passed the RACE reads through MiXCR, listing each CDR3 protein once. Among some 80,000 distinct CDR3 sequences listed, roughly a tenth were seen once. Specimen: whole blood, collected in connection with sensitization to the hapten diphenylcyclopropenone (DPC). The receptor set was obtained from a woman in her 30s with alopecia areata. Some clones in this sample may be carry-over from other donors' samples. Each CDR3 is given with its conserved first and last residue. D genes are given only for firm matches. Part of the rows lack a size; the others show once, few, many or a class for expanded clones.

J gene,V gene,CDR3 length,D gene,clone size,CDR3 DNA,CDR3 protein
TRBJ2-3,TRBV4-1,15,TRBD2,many,TGCGCCAGCAGCCCGCCGACTAGCGGGGGAGATACGCAGTATTTT,CASSPPTSGGDTQYF
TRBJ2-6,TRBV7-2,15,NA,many,TGTGCCAGCAGGCTGACCCTTGGAGGGGCCAACGTCCTGACTTTC,CASRLTLGGANVLTF
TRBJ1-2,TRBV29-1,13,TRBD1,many,TGCAGCGTTGAAAAGGGGGCGCAGGGAGGCTACACCTTC,CSVEKGAQGGYTF
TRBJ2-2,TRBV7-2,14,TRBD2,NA,TGTGCCAGCAGCAAGGGACTAGCGAACGGGGAGCTGTTTTTT,CASSKGLANGELFF
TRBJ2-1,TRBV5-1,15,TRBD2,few,TGCGCCAGCAGCATAACTAGCGGGAGTGGAGGTGAGCAGTTCTTC,CASSITSGSGGEQFF
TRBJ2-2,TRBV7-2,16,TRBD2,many,TGTGCCAGCACCAAACAAGCCGGGGGGGATCCCGGGGAGCTGTTTTTT,CASTKQAGGDPGELFF
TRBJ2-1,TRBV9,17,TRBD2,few,TGTGCCAGCAGCGGCTCACTAGCGGGGGGATATTACAATGAGCAGTTCTTC,CASSGSLAGGYYNEQFF
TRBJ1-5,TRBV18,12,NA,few,TGTGCCAGCTCACCTGATAGCGGGCCCCAGCATTTT,CASSPDSGPQHF
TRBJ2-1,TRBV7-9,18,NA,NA,TGTGCCAGCAGCTCACGGCTGCAGGGACCGAGCTCCTACAATGAGCAGTTCTTC,CASSSRLQGPSSYNEQFF
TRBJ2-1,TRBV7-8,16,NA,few,TGTGCCAGCAGCTATAGTAGGGGCCTCCGGAGTAATGAGCAGTTCTTC,CASSYSRGLRSNEQFF
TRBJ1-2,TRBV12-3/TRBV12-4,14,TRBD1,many,TGTGCCAGCAGTTGGGCCAGGGGGAACTATGGCTACACCTTC,CASSWARGNYGYTF
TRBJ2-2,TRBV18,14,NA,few,TGTGCCAGCCCCCTCGGGGAGAACACCGGGGAGCTGTTTTTT,CASPLGENTGELFF
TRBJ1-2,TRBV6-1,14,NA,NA,TGTGCCAGCAGTGAAGCGACAGAGATCTATGGCTACACCTTC,CASSEATEIYGYTF
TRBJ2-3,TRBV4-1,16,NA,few,TGCGCCAGCAGCCAAGACCCGGGAGCTGTCACAGATACGCAGTATTTT,CASSQDPGAVTDTQYF
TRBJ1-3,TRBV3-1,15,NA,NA,TGTGCCAGCAGCCTATCCTGGGGCTCGGGAAACACCATATATTTT,CASSLSWGSGNTIYF
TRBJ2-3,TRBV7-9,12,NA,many,TGTGCCAGCAGCTGGGGCCCAGATACGCAGTATTTT,CASSWGPDTQYF
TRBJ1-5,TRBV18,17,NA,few,TGTGCCAGCTCACCGGACCCCCTCCGGGCCGGCAATCAGCCCCAGCATTTT,CASSPDPLRAGNQPQHF
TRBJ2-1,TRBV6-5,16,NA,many,TGTGCCAGCAGTTATCTCGGACAGAGCTCCTACAATGAGCAGTTCTTC,CASSYLGQSSYNEQFF
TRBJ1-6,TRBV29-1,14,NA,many,TGCAGCGTTGAAGAAGGAGGACCTAATTCACCCCTCCACTTT,CSVEEGGPNSPLHF
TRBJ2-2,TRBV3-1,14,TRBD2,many,TGTGCCAGCAGCCCCACGGGAGGCACCGGGGAGCTGTTTTTT,CASSPTGGTGELFF
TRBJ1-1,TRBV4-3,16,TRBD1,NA,TGCGCCAGCAGCCAAGATCCACAGGGGGGGAACACTGAAGCTTTCTTT,CASSQDPQGGNTEAFF
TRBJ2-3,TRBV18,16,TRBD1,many,TGTGCCAGCTCACCACCCGGGACAGGGGGCGCAGATACGCAGTATTTT,CASSPPGTGGADTQYF
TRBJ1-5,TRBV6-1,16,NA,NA,TGTGCCAGCAGCTCCGACAGGTTCGGGCGCAATCAGCCCCAGCATTTT,CASSSDRFGRNQPQHF
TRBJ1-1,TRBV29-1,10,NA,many,TGCAGCGGGGGTGGGACTGAAGCTTTCTTT,CSGGGTEAFF
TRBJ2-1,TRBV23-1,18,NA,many,TGCGCCAGCAGGGGTAGTTTAATGTGCTCCGTCCTTTACAATGAGCAGTTCTTC,CASRGSLMCSVLYNEQFF
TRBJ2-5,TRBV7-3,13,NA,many,TGTGCCAGCAGCCCGAAACCCCTGGGGACCCAGTACTTC,CASSPKPLGTQYF
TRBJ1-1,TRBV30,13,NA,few,TGTGCCTGGAGTCAGGTCAGGAACACTGAAGCTTTCTTT,CAWSQVRNTEAFF
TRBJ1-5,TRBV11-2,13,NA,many,TGTGCCAGCAGCTTAGGAGAAAATCAGCCCCAGCATTTT,CASSLGENQPQHF
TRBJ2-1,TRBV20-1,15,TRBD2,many,TGCAGTGCTAATCCCCTAGCGGGATTTCACAATGAGCAGTTCTTC,CSANPLAGFHNEQFF
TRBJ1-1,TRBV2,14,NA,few,TGTGCCAGCAGTGTGTGGGGCGTGGGCACTGAAGCTTTCTTT,CASSVWGVGTEAFF
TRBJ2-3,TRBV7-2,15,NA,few,TGTGCCAGCAGCTTAGGAGGGACCCGACAAGATACGCAGTATTTT,CASSLGGTRQDTQYF
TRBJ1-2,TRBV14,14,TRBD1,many,TGTGCCAGCAGCCAGAGGACAGGGGGCTACGGCTACACCTTC,CASSQRTGGYGYTF
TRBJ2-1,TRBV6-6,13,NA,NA,TGTGCCAGCAGTTACCCTCTTGAGAATGAGCAGTTCTTC,CASSYPLENEQFF
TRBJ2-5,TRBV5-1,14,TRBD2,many,TGCGCCAGCAGCTTCGGGGAGGGTGTAGAGACCCAGTACTTC,CASSFGEGVETQYF
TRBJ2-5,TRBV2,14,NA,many,TGTGCCAGCAGCACGGGGGCCGGGGGAGAGACCCAGTACTTC,CASSTGAGGETQYF
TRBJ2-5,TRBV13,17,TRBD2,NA,TGTGCCAGCAGCTTGGTCTCTAGCGGGAGGGCCTGGAAGACCCAGTACTTC,CASSLVSSGRAWKTQYF
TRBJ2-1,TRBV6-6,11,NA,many,TGTGCCAGCAGCCCCCTGTATGAGCAGTTCTTC,CASSPLYEQFF
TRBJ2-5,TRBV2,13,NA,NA,TGTGCCAGCAGTGAAGGGGTCCAAGAGACCCAGTACTTC,CASSEGVQETQYF
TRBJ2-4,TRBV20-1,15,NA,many,TGCAGTGCTAGAGATGGGGCTAATTCCAAAAACATTCAGTACTTC,CSARDGANSKNIQYF
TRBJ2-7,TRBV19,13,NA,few,TGTGCCAGTAGTACGGACGTCTCCTACGAGCAGTACTTC,CASSTDVSYEQYF
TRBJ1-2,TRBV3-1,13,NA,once,TGTGCCAGCACCGCAAGGGAGTCCTATGGCTACACCTTC,CASTARESYGYTF
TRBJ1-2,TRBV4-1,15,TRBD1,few,TGCGCCAGCAGCCAAGTTAAGGGGGCTCAGTATGGCTACACCTTC,CASSQVKGAQYGYTF
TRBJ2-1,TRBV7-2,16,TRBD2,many,TGTGCCAGCAGCCCAGGGGTAGCGGGGGCCTACAATGAGCAGTTCTTC,CASSPGVAGAYNEQFF
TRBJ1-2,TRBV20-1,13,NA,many,TGCAGTGCCTCAACAGGGCGCGACTATGGCTACACCTTC,CSASTGRDYGYTF
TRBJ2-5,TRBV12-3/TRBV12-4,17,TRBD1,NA,TGTGCCAGCAGTTTTTTGACGGGACAGGGGTCCTGGGAGACCCAGTACTTC,CASSFLTGQGSWETQYF
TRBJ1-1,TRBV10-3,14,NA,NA,TGTGCCATCAGTGAGACCGGGCCGGCCACTGAAGCTTTCTTT,CAISETGPATEAFF
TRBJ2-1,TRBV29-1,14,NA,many,TGCAGCGTTGCGACGCCTAGCTCCTACAATGAGCAGTTCTTC,CSVATPSSYNEQFF
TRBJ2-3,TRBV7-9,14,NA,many,TGTGCCAGCAGCCGGGACTCCATGCGAGATACGCAGTATTTT,CASSRDSMRDTQYF
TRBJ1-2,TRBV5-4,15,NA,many,TGTGCCAGCCGCCCCGAAAAGGAGGGAAACTATGGCTACACCTTC,CASRPEKEGNYGYTF
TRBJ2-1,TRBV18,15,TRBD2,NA,TGTGCCAGCTCACCACCTAGCGGGGGTGACAATGAGCAGTTCTTC,CASSPPSGGDNEQFF
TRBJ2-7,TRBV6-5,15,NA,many,TGTGCCAGCAGTTACGGACAAACTCCCATCTACGAGCAGTACTTC,CASSYGQTPIYEQYF
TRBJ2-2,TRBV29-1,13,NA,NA,TGCAGCGCCGGGACGCCTAACACCGGGGAGCTGTTTTTT,CSAGTPNTGELFF